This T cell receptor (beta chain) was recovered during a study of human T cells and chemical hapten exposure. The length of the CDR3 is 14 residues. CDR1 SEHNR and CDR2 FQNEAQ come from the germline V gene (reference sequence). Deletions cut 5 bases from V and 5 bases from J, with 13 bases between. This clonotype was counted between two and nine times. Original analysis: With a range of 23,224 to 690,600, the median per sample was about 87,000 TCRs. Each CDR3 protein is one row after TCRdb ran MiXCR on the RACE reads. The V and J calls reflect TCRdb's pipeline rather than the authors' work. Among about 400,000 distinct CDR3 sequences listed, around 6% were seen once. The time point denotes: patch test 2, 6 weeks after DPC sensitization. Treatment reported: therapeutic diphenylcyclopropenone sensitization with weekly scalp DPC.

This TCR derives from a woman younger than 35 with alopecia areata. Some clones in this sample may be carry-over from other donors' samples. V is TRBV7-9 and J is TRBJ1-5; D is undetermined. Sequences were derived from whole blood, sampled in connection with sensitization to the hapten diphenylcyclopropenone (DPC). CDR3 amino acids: CASSPGPRHQPQHF. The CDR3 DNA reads TGTGCCAGCAGCCCCGGACCGCGGCATCAGCCCCAGCATTTT. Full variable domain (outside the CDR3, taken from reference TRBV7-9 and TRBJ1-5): DTGVSQNPRHKITKRGQNVTFRCDPISEHNRLYWYRQTLGQGPEFLTYFQNEAQLEKSRLLSDRFSAERPKGSFSTLEIQRTEQGDSAMYLCASSPGPRHQPQHFGDGTRLSIL.